This T cell receptor (beta chain) was captured by sequencing in a study of PD-1 blockade in classical Hodgkin lymphoma. Looked up from germline, CDR1 is SGHTA and CDR2 is FQGNSA. CDR3 length equals 16 residues. V was shortened by 1 base and J by 0 bases, with 13 bases between the two germline ends. Data came from immunoSEQ multiplex PCR; TCRdb stores just in-frame clones and leaves some out. The table shows under 8,500 clones, with just under 80% occurring only once. Exposure to brentuximab vedotin varied, and each patient had relapsed following autologous stem cell transplantation. Thawed PBMCs yielded CD4+ T cells through magnetic negative selection.

The starting material was CD4+ T cells from blood, obtained at baseline. The chain couples TRBV7-2 to TRBJ2-7; possible D gene TRBD2, 7 bases. This sequence was found in a human donor with classical Hodgkin lymphoma. This CDR3 is CASSLVGGLSSYEQYF. In DNA, the CDR3 is TGTGCCAGCAGCTTAGTAGGGGGACTAAGCTCCTACGAGCAGTACTTC.